The clone carrying this TCR beta chain was observed a single time. Libraries were prepared by immunoSEQ multiplex PCR; TCRdb keeps only in-frame clonotypes and omits some of them. The sample has about 37,000 clones; around 90% are singletons. The data stem from a study of blood T cell repertoires in COVID-19. CDR3 length: 14 residues. Germline CDR1 and CDR2: LNHDA and SQIVND (reference sequence). V lost 4 bases to trimming and J lost 4 bases, with 13 bases between them. Sequenced: peripheral blood. The chain carries TRBV19 and TRBJ1-2; D remains ambiguous. The receptor comes from a human donor in a cohort sampled during active COVID-19. Here the CDR3 reads CASSTRLTPYGYTF. CDR3 coding DNA: TGTGCCAGTAGTACTAGACTTACCCCCTATGGCTACACCTTC.